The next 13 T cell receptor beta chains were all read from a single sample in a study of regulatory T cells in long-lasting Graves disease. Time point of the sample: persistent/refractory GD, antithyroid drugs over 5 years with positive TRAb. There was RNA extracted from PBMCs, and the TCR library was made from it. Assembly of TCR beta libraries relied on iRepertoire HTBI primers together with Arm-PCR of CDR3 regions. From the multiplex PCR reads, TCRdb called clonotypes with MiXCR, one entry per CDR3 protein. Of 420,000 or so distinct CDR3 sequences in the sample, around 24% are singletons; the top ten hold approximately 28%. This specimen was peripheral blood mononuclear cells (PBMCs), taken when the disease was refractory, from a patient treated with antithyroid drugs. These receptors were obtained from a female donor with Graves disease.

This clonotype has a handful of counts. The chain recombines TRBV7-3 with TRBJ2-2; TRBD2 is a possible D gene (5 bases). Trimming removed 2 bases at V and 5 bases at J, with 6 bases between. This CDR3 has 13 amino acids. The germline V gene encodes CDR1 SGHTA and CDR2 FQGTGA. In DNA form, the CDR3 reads TGTGCCAGCAGCTTAGAGGGTACCGGGGAGCTGTTTTTT. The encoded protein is CASSLEGTGELFF.

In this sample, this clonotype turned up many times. The chain's CDR3 is CASSHSASTEAFF. In DNA, the CDR3 is TGTGCCAGCAGCCACTCAGCGAGCACTGAAGCTTTCTTT. The chain couples TRBV11-1 to TRBJ1-1, with unresolved D. CDR1 is SGHAT and CDR2 is FQDESV in the germline V gene (reference sequence). This CDR3 contains 13 residues. Trimming removed 5 bases from V and 4 bases from J, with 11 bases in between.

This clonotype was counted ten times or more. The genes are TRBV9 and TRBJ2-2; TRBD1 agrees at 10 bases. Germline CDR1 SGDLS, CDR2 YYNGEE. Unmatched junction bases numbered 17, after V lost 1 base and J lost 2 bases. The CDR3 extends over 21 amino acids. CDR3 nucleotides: TGTGCCAGCAGCGTAAGAAGTCGACAGGGGGCATTAAGAGATAACACCGGGGAGCTGTTTTTT. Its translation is CASSVRSRQGALRDNTGELFF.

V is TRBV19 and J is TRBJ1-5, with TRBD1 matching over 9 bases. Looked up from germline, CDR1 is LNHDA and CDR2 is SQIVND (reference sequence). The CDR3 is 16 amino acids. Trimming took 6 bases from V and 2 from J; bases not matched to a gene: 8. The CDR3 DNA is TGTGCCAGTAGCATACAACAGGGGGCTGGCAATCAGCCCCAGCATTTT. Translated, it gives CASSIQQGAGNQPQHF.

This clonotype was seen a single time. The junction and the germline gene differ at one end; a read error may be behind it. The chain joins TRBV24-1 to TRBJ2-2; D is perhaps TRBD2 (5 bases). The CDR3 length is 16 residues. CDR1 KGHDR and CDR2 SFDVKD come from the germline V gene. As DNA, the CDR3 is TGTGCCACCAGTGATTTGTTTAGGGAGAACACCGGGGAGCTGTCTTTT. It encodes CATSDLFRENTGELSF.

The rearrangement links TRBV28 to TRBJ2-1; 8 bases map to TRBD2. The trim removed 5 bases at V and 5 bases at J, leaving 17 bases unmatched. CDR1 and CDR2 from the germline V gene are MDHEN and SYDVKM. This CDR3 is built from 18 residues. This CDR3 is CASSLIAPRGGLHNEQFF. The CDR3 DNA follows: TGTGCCAGCAGTCTAATAGCCCCTCGCGGGGGGCTGCACAATGAGCAGTTCTTC.

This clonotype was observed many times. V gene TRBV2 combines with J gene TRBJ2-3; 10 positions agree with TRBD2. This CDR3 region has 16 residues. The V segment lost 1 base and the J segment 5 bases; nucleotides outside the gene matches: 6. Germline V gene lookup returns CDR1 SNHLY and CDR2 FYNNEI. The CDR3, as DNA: TGTGCCAGCAGTGAAGGCCCTAGCGGGAGTGTAGATACGCAGTATTTT. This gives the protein CASSEGPSGSVDTQYF.

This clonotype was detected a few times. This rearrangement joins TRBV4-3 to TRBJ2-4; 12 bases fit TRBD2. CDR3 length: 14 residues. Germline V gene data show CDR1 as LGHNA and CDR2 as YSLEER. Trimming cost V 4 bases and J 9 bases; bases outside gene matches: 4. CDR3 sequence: CASSPSGRAPIQYF. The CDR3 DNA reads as TGCGCCAGCAGCCCTAGCGGGAGGGCCCCCATTCAGTACTTC.

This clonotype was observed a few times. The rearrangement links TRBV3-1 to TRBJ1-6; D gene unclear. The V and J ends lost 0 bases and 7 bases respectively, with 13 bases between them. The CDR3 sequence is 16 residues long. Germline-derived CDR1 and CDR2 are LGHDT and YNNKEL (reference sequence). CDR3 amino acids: CASSQEGKTWNSPLHF. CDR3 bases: TGTGCCAGCAGCCAAGAGGGTAAGACCTGGAATTCACCCCTCCACTTT.

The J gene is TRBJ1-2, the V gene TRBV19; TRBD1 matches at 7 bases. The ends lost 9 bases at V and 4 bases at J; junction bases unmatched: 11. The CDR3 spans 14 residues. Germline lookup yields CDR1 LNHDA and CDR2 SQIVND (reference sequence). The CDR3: CASAPGQDSYGYTF. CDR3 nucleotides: TGTGCCAGCGCCCCTGGACAGGACAGCTATGGCTACACCTTC.

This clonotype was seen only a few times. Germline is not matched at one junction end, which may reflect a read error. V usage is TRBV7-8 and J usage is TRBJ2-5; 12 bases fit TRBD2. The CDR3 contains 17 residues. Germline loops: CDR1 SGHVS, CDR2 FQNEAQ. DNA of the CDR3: TGTGCCGGCAGCAAAATTTATCGGACTAGCGGGATAGAGACCCAGTACTTC. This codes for CAGSKIYRTSGIETQYF.

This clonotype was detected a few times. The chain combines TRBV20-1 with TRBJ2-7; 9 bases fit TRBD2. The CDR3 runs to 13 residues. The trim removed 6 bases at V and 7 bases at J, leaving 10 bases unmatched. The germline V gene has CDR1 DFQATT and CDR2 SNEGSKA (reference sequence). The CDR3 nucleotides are TGCAGTGCCGTTGGGACTAGCTTGGGGGAGCAGTACTTC. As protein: CSAVGTSLGEQYF.

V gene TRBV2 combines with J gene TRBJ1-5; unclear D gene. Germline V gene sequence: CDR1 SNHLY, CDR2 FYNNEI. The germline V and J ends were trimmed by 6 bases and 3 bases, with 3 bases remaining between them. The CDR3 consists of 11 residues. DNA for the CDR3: TGTGCCAGCAGGGTCAATCAGCCCCAGCATTTT. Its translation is CASRVNQPQHF.